The rows below give T cell receptor beta chains drawn from one sample of a study of regulatory T cells in long-lasting Graves disease. TCRdb independently ran MiXCR on the multiplex PCR reads; one entry per CDR3 protein. The data contain 350,000 to 500,000 distinct CDR3 sequences, about 15% of them seen just once; the ten biggest clones take up about a sixth. In addition, the sample was reused for a study of T cells in Graves' hyperthyroidism and ophthalmopathy.

Sample: peripheral blood mononuclear cells (PBMCs), taken at new diagnosis, from a patient treated with antithyroid drugs. These receptors were collected from a woman aged 50 to 65 with Graves disease. Each CDR3 is given with its conserved first and last residue. A D gene is named only where the DNA matches it firmly. A row's size may be missing; if present it is once, few, many or a size class.

>TRBV2|TRBJ1-6|many|.
TGTGCCAGCAGTGACATACAGGACAATTCACCCCTCCACTTT
CASSDIQDNSPLHF
>TRBV2|TRBJ2-7|many|TRBD1
TGTGCCAGCAGGGCGGACAGGGCCACCTACGAGCAGTACTTC
CASRADRATYEQYF
>TRBV2|TRBJ1-5|many|TRBD1
TGTGCCAGCAGACCACAGGGGAATCAGCCCCAGCATTTT
CASRPQGNQPQHF
>TRBV12-3/TRBV12-4|TRBJ2-4|few|.
TGTGCCAGTGAGGGTTTAGCAAACATTCAGTACTTC
CASEGLANIQYF
>TRBV28|TRBJ2-1|.|.
TGTGCCAGCAGTTTACCCGTAGTCAGATACAATGAGCAGTTCTTC
CASSLPVVRYNEQFF
>TRBV19|TRBJ2-1|few|TRBD2
TGTGCCAGTAGCTGGGGCAGGTCCAGCGGGAGCCTAGGGAATGAGCAGTTCTTC
CASSWGRSSGSLGNEQFF
>TRBV20-1|TRBJ1-5|few|.
TGCAGTGCTAGACGAGGGGAGAATAGCAATCAGCCCCAGCATTTT
CSARRGENSNQPQHF
>TRBV27|TRBJ2-1|few|.
TGTGCCAGCAGTCCCCAGGGGGGAGGCCCCTACAATGAGCAGTTCTTC
CASSPQGGGPYNEQFF
>TRBV18|TRBJ2-7|many|TRBD1
TGTGCCAGCTCACCGGGACAGGGTGGCGAGCAGTACTTC
CASSPGQGGEQYF
>TRBV20-1|TRBJ2-7|many|.
TGCAGTGCTCGGCCTAAACGGGAGTACGAGCAGTACTTC
CSARPKREYEQYF
>TRBV7-8|TRBJ1-6|.|.
TGTGCCAGCAGCTTTTCAGGGGATTCACCCCTCCACTTT
CASSFSGDSPLHF
>TRBV5-1|TRBJ2-2|few|.
TGCGCCAGCAGCTTGGCGGGGAGTAGCGTCACCGGGGAGCTGTTTTTT
CASSLAGSSVTGELFF
>TRBV3-1|TRBJ1-1|few|.
TGTGCCAGCAGCCACCAACATGGGAGGGGGGCGCTCACTGAAGCTTTCTTT
CASSHQHGRGALTEAFF
>TRBV5-4|TRBJ2-1|.|.
TGTGCCAGCAGCTTGGTGCTAGCTGATGTCCCGGTTGAGCAGTTCTTC
CASSLVLADVPVEQFF